This TCR beta chain was found in a study of T cells in Graves' hyperthyroidism and ophthalmopathy. This clonotype was seen at least ten times. Amplification of TCR beta CDR3 regions was performed using RNA transcripts as template. A first-round RT-PCR of the TCR CDR3 used the HTBI primer set. TCRdb fed the multiplex PCR reads into MiXCR, producing one record per CDR3 protein. Among under 650,000 distinct CDR3 sequences listed, 15% to 20% were seen once. Germline V gene sequence: CDR1 MRHNA, CDR2 SNTAGT. The J segment lost 6 bases and the V segment lost 3 bases, leaving 6 bases of the junction unmatched. The CDR3 length is 16 residues.

This clonotype was sampled from a woman in her thirties with Graves' hyperthyroidism. V is TRBV6-4 and J is TRBJ2-3, with 13 bases matching TRBD2. The sample consisted of blood. The CDR3 DNA reads as TGTGCCAGCAGTGAGACCGGGACTAGCGGGATGGATACGCAGTATTTT. Its translation is CASSETGTSGMDTQYF.